This T cell receptor beta chain came from a study of shared clonotypes between healthy human individuals. This clone was found once. This CDR3 contains 14 residues. The V and J ends lost 5 bases and 1 base, in that order; junction bases with no gene match: 4. Germline assignment: CDR1 SGHVS and CDR2 FNYEAQ. The protocol was immunoSEQ multiplex PCR, while the TCRdb copy is restricted to in-frame clones and leaves out a portion. Among some 1,600,000 clones listed, nearly 99% were seen once. Input material: naive CD4+ T cells sorted from blood. Subset noted: CD45RA+ positively selected. The TCR sequence derives from a young man in good health. This chain links TRBV7-6 with TRBJ1-1, with 7 bases aligning to TRBD1. The CDR3 DNA reads as TGTGCCAGCAGCCGCGGACAGGAGAACACTGAAGCTTTCTTT. Translation gives CASSRGQENTEAFF.